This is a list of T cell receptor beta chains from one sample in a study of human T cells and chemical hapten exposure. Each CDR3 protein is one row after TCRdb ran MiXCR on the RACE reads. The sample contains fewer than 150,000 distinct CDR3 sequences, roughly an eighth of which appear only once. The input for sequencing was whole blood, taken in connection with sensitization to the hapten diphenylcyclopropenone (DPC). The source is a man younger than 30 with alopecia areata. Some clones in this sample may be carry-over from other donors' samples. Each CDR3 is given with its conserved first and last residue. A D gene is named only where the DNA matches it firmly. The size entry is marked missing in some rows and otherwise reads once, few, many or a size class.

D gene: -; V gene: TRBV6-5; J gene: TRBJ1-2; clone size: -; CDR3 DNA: TGTGCCAGCAGTTACGTGGGGACTAACTATGGCTACACCTTC; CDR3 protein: CASSYVGTNYGYTF
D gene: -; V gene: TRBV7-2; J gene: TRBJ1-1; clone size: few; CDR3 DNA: TGTGCCAGCAGCTCGAACCCAACATGGACGGTTGAAGCTTTCTTT; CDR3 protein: CASSSNPTWTVEAFF
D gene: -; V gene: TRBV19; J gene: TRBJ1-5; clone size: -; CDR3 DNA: TGTGCCAGTAGTAAGGCAGGGCGCGATCAGCCCCAGCATTTT; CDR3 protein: CASSKAGRDQPQHF
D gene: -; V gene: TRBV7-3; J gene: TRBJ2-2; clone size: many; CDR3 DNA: TGTGCCAGCAGCTTTTACACCCTAAACACCGGGGAGCTGTTTTTT; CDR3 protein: CASSFYTLNTGELFF
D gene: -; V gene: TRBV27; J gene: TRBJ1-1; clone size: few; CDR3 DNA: TGTGCCAGCAGAAACCTGGGGGCCAACACTGAAGCTTTCTTT; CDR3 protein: CASRNLGANTEAFF
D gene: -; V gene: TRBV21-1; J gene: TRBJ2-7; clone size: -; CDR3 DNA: TGTGCCAGCAGGGGTCCTATCCGACACTTCTACGAGCAGTACTTC; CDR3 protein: CASRGPIRHFYEQYF
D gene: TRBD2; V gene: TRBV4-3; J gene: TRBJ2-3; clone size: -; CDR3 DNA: TGCGCCAGCAGCCCGCACCGGGGGGGGGCAGATACGCAGTATTTT; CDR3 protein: CASSPHRGGADTQYF
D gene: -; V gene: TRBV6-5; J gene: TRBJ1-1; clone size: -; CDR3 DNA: TGTGCCAGCAGACCTAACAGGTGGCGGAGCACTGAAGCTTTCTTC; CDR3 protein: CASRPNRWRSTEAFF
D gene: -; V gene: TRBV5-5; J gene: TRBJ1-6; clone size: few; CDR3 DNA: TGTGCCAGCAGCTTGGCTTCAGGATCTCTTTTTTCACCCCTCCACTTT; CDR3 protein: CASSLASGSLFSPLHF
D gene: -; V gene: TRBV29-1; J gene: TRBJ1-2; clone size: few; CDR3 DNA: TGCAGCGTTCCCGGCGCGTATGGCTACACCTTC; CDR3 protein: CSVPGAYGYTF
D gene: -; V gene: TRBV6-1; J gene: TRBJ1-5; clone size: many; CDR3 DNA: TGTGCCAGCAGCCCCGGTCAGCCCCAGCATTTT; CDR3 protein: CASSPGQPQHF
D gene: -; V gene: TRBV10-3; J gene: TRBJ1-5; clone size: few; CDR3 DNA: TGTGCCATCAGTGATCGGGTCGATCAGCCCCAGCATTTT; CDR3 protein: CAISDRVDQPQHF
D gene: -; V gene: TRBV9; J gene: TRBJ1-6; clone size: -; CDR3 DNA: TGTGCCAGCAGCGGGACAGTGTATAATTCACCCCTCCACTTT; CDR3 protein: CASSGTVYNSPLHF
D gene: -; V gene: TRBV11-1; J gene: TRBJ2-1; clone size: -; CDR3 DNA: TGTGCCAGCAGGACCGGATCCAATGAGCAGTTCTTC; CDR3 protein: CASRTGSNEQFF
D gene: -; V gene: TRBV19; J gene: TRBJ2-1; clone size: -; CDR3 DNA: TGTGCCAGTAGGATGGACAGTTCCGTTTTTAAGTTCTTC; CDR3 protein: CASRMDSSVFKFF
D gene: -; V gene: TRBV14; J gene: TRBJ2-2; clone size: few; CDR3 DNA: TGTGCCAGCAGCCAAGGGTATAAACACAATACCGGGGAGCTGTTTTTT; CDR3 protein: CASSQGYKHNTGELFF
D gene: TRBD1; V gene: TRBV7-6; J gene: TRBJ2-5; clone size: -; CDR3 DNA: TGTGCCAGCAGCACCCCCCGGGACAGGGGTTTGCGGACCCAGTACTTC; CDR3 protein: CASSTPRDRGLRTQYF
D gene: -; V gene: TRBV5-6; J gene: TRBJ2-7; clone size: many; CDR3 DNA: TGTGCCAGCAGCTTGGGGCGAACCTACGAGCAGTACTTC; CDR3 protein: CASSLGRTYEQYF
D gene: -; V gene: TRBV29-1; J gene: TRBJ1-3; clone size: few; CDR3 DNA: TGCAGCGTTGAAGATCCTATCTCTGGAAACACCATATATTTT; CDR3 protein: CSVEDPISGNTIYF
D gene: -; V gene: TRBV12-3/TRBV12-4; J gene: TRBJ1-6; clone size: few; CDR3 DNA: TGTGCCAGCAGTTTACAAGAAAATTCACCCCTCCACTTT; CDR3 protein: CASSLQENSPLHF
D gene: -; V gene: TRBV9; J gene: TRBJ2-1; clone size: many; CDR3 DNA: TGTGCCAGCAGCGTTGGTAGATTCAATGAGCAGTTCTTC; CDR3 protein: CASSVGRFNEQFF
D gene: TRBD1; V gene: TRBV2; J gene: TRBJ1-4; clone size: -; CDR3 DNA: TGTGCCAGCAGGCAGACAGGGCCTAATGAAAAACTGTTTTTT; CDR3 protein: CASRQTGPNEKLFF
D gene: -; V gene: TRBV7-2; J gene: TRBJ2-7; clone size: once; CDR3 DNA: TGTGCCAGCAGCTTAGCGCATGAGGGGTCCGAGCAGTACTTC; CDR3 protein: CASSLAHEGSEQYF
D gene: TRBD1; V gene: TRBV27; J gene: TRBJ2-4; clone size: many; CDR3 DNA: TGTGCCAGCAGTTTGCATTCCCCGGGACAGGGGGTTTCCAAAAACATTCAGTACTTC; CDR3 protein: CASSLHSPGQGVSKNIQYF
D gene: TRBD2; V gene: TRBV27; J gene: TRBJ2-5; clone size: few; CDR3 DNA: TGTGCCAGCAGACCCGGGACTAGCGGGGGCCAGGTAGAGACCCAGTACTTC; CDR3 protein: CASRPGTSGGQVETQYF
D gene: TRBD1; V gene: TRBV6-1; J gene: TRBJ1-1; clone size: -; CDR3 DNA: TGTGCCAGCAGTGCGGGACAGTTGAACACTGAAGCTTTCTTT; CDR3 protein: CASSAGQLNTEAFF
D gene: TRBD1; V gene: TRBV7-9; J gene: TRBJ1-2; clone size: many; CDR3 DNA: TGTGCCAGCAGCCCCGGGACAGCTCTCTATGGCTACACCTTC; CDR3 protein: CASSPGTALYGYTF
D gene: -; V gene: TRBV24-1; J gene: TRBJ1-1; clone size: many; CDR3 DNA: TGTGCCACCAGTGATTTCGGGCCTCCCCCTGAAGCTTTCTTT; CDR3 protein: CATSDFGPPPEAFF
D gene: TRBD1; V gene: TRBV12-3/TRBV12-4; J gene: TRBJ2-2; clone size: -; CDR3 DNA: TGTGCCAGCAGGTGGACAGGGGACTCCGGGGAGCTGTTTTTT; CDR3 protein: CASRWTGDSGELFF
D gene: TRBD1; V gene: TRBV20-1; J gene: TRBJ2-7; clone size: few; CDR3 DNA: TGCAGTGCTAGAGGACAGGGAGAGGTAGACGAGCAGTACTTC; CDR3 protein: CSARGQGEVDEQYF
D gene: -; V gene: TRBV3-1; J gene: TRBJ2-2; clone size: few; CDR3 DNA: TGTGCCAGCAGCCAAGACCGGACTGTCTACACCGGGGAGCTGTTTTTT; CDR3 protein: CASSQDRTVYTGELFF
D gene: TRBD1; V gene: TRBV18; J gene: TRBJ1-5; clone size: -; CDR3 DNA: TGTGCCAGCTCACTAACAAAAACAGGGGTTAGCAATCAGCCCCAGCATTTT; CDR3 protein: CASSLTKTGVSNQPQHF
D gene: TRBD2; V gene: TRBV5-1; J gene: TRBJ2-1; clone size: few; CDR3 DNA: TGCGCCAGCAACCCGCCGGGACTAGCGGTTAGCTCCTACAATGAGCAGTTCTTC; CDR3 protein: CASNPPGLAVSSYNEQFF
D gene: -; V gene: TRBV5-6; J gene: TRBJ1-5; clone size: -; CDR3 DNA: TGTGCCAGCAGCTTACGGGGCAACAAGCCCCAGCATTTT; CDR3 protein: CASSLRGNKPQHF
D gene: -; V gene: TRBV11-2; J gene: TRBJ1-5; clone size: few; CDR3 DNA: TGTGCCAGCAGCTTGGGCAGGGGCAGTAGGAATCAGCCCCAGCATTTT; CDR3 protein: CASSLGRGSRNQPQHF
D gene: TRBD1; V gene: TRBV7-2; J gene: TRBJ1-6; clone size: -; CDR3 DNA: TGTGCCAGCAGCTTAGAACAGGGGGCTAATTCACCCCTCCACTTT; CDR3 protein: CASSLEQGANSPLHF
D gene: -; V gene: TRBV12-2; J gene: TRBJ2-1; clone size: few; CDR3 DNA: TGTGCAAGTCGCTTAGTCCCGGGGATCAGGCTTGGCAATGAGCAGTTCTTC; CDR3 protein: CASRLVPGIRLGNEQFF
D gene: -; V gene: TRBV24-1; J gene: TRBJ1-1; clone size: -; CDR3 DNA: TGTGCCACCAGTGCCGCAGGGTCGGTCACTGAAGCTTTCTTT; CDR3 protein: CATSAAGSVTEAFF
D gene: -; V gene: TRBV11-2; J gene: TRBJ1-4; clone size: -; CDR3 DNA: TGTGCCAGCAGCTTAATAAGCGGCAGGCGACGGAAACTGTTTTTT; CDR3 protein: CASSLISGRRRKLFF
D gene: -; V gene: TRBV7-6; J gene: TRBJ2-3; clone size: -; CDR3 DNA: TGTGCCAGCAGCCTGAGAGGGGCCGGGACAGATACGCAGTATTTT; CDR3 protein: CASSLRGAGTDTQYF
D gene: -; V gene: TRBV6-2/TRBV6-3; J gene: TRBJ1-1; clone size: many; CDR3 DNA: TGTGCCAGCAGTTGGGGAGGTGCTGAAGCTTTCTTT; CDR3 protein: CASSWGGAEAFF
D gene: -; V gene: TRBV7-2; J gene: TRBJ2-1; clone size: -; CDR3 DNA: TGTGCCAGCAGCTTAGCGTTGGGCGATGAGCAGTTCTTC; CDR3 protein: CASSLALGDEQFF
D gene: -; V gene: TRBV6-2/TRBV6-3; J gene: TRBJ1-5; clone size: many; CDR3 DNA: TGTGCCAGCAGCCCCGGTCGGCCCCAGCATTTT; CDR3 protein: CASSPGRPQHF
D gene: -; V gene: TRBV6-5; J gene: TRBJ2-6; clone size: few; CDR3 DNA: TGTGCCAGCAGTTACGGACCCTCTGGGGCCAACGTCCTGACTTTC; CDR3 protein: CASSYGPSGANVLTF
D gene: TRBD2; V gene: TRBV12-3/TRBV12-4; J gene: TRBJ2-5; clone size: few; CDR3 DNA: TGTGCCAGCAGCCGGGGGGGCGACTACGAAGAGACCCAGTACTTC; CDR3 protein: CASSRGGDYEETQYF
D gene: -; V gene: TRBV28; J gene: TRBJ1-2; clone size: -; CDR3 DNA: TGTGCCAGCAGTTTTACCCAGATCAACAGAGAACATGGCTACACCTTC; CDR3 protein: CASSFTQINREHGYTF